These 9 T cell receptor beta chains originate from one sample sequenced in a study of T cell responses to AZD1222 COVID-19 vaccine. TCRdb's copy holds only in-frame clones and misses some; the assay was immunoSEQ multiplex PCR. Of 130,000 or so clones listed, approximately 90% are singletons. The material sequenced was peripheral blood, taken on day 0 of AZD1222 vaccination. The receptors were sampled from an adult in good health.

This chain's CDR3 is CASGRVGNEKLFF. In DNA form, the CDR3 reads TGTGCCAGCGGCAGGGTTGGGAATGAAAAACTGTTTTTT. This chain uses TRBV9 with TRBJ1-4; D perhaps matches TRBD1 (5 bases). In germline, CDR1 is SGDLS, CDR2 YYNGEE. The V gene lost 7 bases and the J gene lost 5 bases, with 12 bases spanning the gap. This CDR3 region has 13 residues.

V usage is TRBV24-1 and J usage is TRBJ2-1, with 10 bases that match TRBD2. The CDR3 spans 16 residues. V lost 4 bases and J lost 2; bases outside the gene matches: 4. Germline V gives CDR1 KGHDR, CDR2 SFDVKD. The CDR3 protein is CATSDVSGRAYNEQFF. CDR3 coding DNA: TGTGCCACCAGTGACGTAAGCGGGAGGGCCTACAATGAGCAGTTCTTC.

This rearrangement joins TRBV30 to TRBJ1-5, with 9 bases that match TRBD1. The CDR3 runs to 14 residues. The J segment lost 7 bases and the V segment lost 2 bases, leaving 6 bases of the junction unmatched. The germline gives CDR1 GTSNPN, CDR2 SVGIG (reference sequence). Written as DNA, the CDR3 is TGTGCCTGGAGTCCAGGACAGGGGAGGCAGCCCCAGCATTTT. Translation: CAWSPGQGRQPQHF.

This chain joins TRBV7-9 and TRBJ2-2; D gene unclear. Deletions cut 4 bases from V and 0 bases from J, with 6 bases between. The CDR3 contains 14 residues. Germline-derived CDR1 and CDR2 are SEHNR and FQNEAQ (reference sequence). The CDR3 region is CASSSASNTGELFF. The CDR3 DNA reads TGTGCCAGCAGCTCGGCCTCGAACACCGGGGAGCTGTTTTTT.

The chain joins TRBV24-1 to TRBJ2-3, with 10 bases fitting TRBD1. This CDR3 comprises 17 residues. After removal of 4 bases from V and 2 bases from J, the junction contained 8 bases not matched to a gene. Germline assignment: CDR1 KGHDR and CDR2 SFDVKD. The CDR3 is CATSDPGQGVDTDTQYF. The CDR3 coding sequence is TGTGCCACCAGTGACCCCGGACAGGGGGTCGACACAGATACGCAGTATTTT.

J is TRBJ1-5 and V is TRBV6-4; TRBD1 matches 8 bases. The germline V gene encodes CDR1 MRHNA and CDR2 SNTAGT. This CDR3 has 16 residues. V trimming: 0 bases; J trimming: 8 bases; junction bases outside the gene matches: 9. CDR3 sequence (DNA): TGTGCCAGCAGTGACTCGAGGACAGGGAGGATGGAGCCCCAGCATTTT. Its protein is CASSDSRTGRMEPQHF.

The J gene is TRBJ2-1, the V gene TRBV7-9; the match to TRBD2 covers 11 bases. This CDR3 comprises 17 residues. The junction had 14 bases not matched to a gene; V was cut back by 5 bases and J by 8 bases. Germline loops: CDR1 SEHNR, CDR2 FQNEAQ (reference sequence). The CDR3 loop reads CASSPPYSGRGLYEQFF. The CDR3 DNA sequence: TGTGCCAGCAGCCCCCCCTATAGCGGGAGGGGATTATATGAGCAGTTCTTC. The entire variable domain, with the rest obtained from reference TRBV7-9 and TRBJ2-1, is as follows: DTGVSQNPRHKITKRGQNVTFRCDPISEHNRLYWYRQTLGQGPEFLTYFQNEAQLEKSRLLSDRFSAERPKGSFSTLEIQRTEQGDSAMYLCASSPPYSGRGLYEQFFGPGTRLTVL.

The chain links TRBV5-6 to TRBJ2-2, with D unresolved. Germline CDR1 and CDR2: SGHDT and YYEEEE. V lost 3 bases and J 5 bases, leaving 11 bases between the germline ends. The CDR3 length is 14 residues. CDR3 protein: CASSSHMGTGELFF. In DNA, the CDR3 is TGTGCCAGCAGCTCCCATATGGGAACCGGGGAGCTGTTTTTT.

The chain couples TRBV27 to TRBJ1-6; the match to TRBD1 covers 7 bases. The V segment lost 0 bases and the J segment 13 bases; nucleotides outside the gene matches: 9. The CDR3 length is 15 residues. CDR1 and CDR2 from the germline V gene are MNHEY and SMNVEV (reference sequence). CDR3 sequence: CASSLSRDSVSPLHF. The CDR3 DNA reads TGTGCCAGCAGTTTATCTAGGGACAGCGTATCTCCCCTCCACTTT.